The rows below give T cell receptor beta chains drawn from one sample of a study of blood T cells in healthy people across ages. TCRdb processed the 5' RACE reads anew with MiXCR; each CDR3 protein has one entry. The sample has about 600,000 distinct CDR3 sequences; around 48% are singletons. The source material was blood. The receptor set was obtained from a man older than 75 in good health. Both conserved end residues are part of each CDR3. D genes are given only for firm matches. Size values are once, few and many counts, or a class for expanded clones, and some rows have none.

clone_size | j_call | d_call | v_call | cdr3_nt | cdr3_aa
few | TRBJ2-5 | - | TRBV7-7 | TGTGCTAGCAGCCCCAGACCGAGACTATTAGGCCAAGAGACCCAGTACTTC | CASSPRPRLLGQETQYF
- | TRBJ2-5 | TRBD2 | TRBV12-3/TRBV12-4 | TGTGCCAGCAGGGCTGGACTAGCGGGGCAAGAGACCCAGTACTTC | CASRAGLAGQETQYF
- | TRBJ2-1 | TRBD2 | TRBV10-2 | TGCGCCAGCAGGCTAGCGGGGGTCAATGAGCAGTTCTTC | CASRLAGVNEQFF
- | TRBJ2-3 | - | TRBV7-2 | TGTGCCAGCAGCGCAAGCCAGGGCAGGATGAGAGATACGCAGTATTTT | CASSASQGRMRDTQYF
few | TRBJ2-7 | - | TRBV4-3 | TGCGCCAGCAGCCCGGGGACTGGACAATACGAGCAGTACTTC | CASSPGTGQYEQYF
- | TRBJ2-7 | - | TRBV7-3 | TGTGCCAGCAGCTTAAAGGGCGGGCCGTATTACGAGCAGTACTTC | CASSLKGGPYYEQYF
- | TRBJ1-2 | TRBD1 | TRBV20-1 | TGCAGTGCTAGGGAACAGGGGTCTAATGGCCACACCTTC | CSAREQGSNGHTF
- | TRBJ2-2 | - | TRBV11-2 | TGTGCCAGCAGCTTTATCTATGGAGCGACGAACACCGGGGAGCTGTTTTTT | CASSFIYGATNTGELFF
few | TRBJ2-5 | - | TRBV21-1 | TGTGCCAGCAGCCAAGAGCCGGACATCCAAGAGACCCAGTACTTC | CASSQEPDIQETQYF
- | TRBJ1-2 | - | TRBV7-2 | TGTGCCAGCAGCACAGGGATTAGCGGTGGCTACACCTTC | CASSTGISGGYTF
- | TRBJ1-1 | TRBD1 | TRBV4-3 | TGCGCCAGCAGCCAAGATTGGGACAGGCGGATGAACACTGAAGCTTTCTTT | CASSQDWDRRMNTEAFF
few | TRBJ2-3 | - | TRBV12-5 | TGTGCTAGTGGTTCGTATTCAGATACGCAGTATTTT | CASGSYSDTQYF
- | TRBJ2-5 | TRBD2 | TRBV9 | TGTGCCAGCAGCGCCCTAGCGGGGAGAGAGACCCAGTACTTC | CASSALAGRETQYF
- | TRBJ1-1 | - | TRBV7-3 | TGTGCCAGCAGCACTCCGGACAGTGTTCGACAGAACGAAGCTTTCTTT | CASSTPDSVRQNEAFF
- | TRBJ2-7 | TRBD2 | TRBV4-2 | TGTGCCAGCAGCCTAGCGGGGGGAGCGGGAGCATGCGAGCAGTACTTC | CASSLAGGAGACEQYF
few | TRBJ1-4 | - | TRBV7-2 | TGTGCCAGCAGCATAACCGACAGGACAACTAATGAAAAACTGTTTTTT | CASSITDRTTNEKLFF